This TCR beta chain is drawn from a study of shared clonotypes between healthy human individuals. About the research overall: There were three CD4 naive, three CD4 memory, two CD8 naive and one CD8 memory plates per donor.

Method: immunoSEQ multiplex PCR; TCRdb's copy keeps in-frame clones and lacks some. Here the sample spans 2 million to 2.5 million clones, 85% to 95% being singletons. Study-level results: Clonotypes that were shared across a handful of donors made up around 5% of naive CD4 clonotypes.

As concerns this clone: Its antigen is unidentified.

Germline V gene data show CDR1 as SGHRS and CDR2 as YFSETQ. With V trimmed by 0 bases and J by 4 bases, 8 bases remained unmatched. The CDR3 contains 17 residues. The V gene is TRBV5-1, the J gene TRBJ2-7; 12 bases are a match to TRBD1. Material for sequencing was naive CD4+ T cells from PBMCs. The subset is: CD45RA+ positively selected. This clonotype originated in a man between 18 and 29 years old in good health. Some clones in this sample may be carry-over from other donors' samples. CDR3 coding DNA: TGCGCCAGCAGCTTGGTCGCCGGGACAGGGGGCCTTTACGAGCAGTACTTC. Residues: CASSLVAGTGGLYEQYF.